The sequence of this T cell receptor beta chain was determined in a study of T cell responses to AZD1222 COVID-19 vaccine. With 4 bases removed from V and 2 bases from J, the gap between germline ends came to 8 bases. CDR1 and CDR2 (germline): MGHRA, YSYEKL. The CDR3 is 13 residues long. This clone was detected only once. Libraries were prepared by immunoSEQ multiplex PCR; TCRdb keeps only in-frame clonotypes and omits some of them. The sample includes roughly 80,000 clones, roughly 86% of them seen just once. The chain is built from TRBV4-1 and TRBJ2-5; possibly TRBD2 for D (5 bases). The receptor comes from an adult in good health. The input for sequencing was peripheral blood, taken on day 0 of MenACWY control vaccination. The CDR3 coding sequence is TGCGCCAGCAGCCCGGGAAGTCAAGAGACCCAGTACTTC. This codes for CASSPGSQETQYF.